Following are 6 T cell receptor beta chains from one sample sequenced in a study of beta chain features in type 1 diabetes (dated by TCRdb to 2016 to 2019). The library relied on the immunoSEQ multiplex PCR assay. The entire isolated RNA was reverse transcribed using the High Capacity cDNA Reverse Transcription Kit, and thus expressed TCRB transcripts were sequenced. TCRdb took over this immuneACCESS table, retaining in-frame rearrangements with V and J assigned. Such tables are incomplete; in checked studies, under half of the missing clones stem from an unresolved V gene, and the remainder is unexplained. The sample profile shows about 220,000 clones; approximately 11% of them were found once. Approximately 1.3% of the sample is in the top ten clones. The sequenced sample consisted of central memory CD4+ T cells from blood. The receptor set was obtained from a man between 18 and 29 years old in good health.

V usage is TRBV4-1 and J usage is TRBJ2-7, with TRBD1 matching over 7 bases. The CDR3 length is 15 residues. The V gene end was trimmed by 0 bases and the J gene end by 4 bases; junction bases not matched to a gene: 6. Germline CDR1 and CDR2: MGHRA and YSYEKL. CDR3 region: CASSQDWDSPYEQYF. CDR3 DNA sequence: TGCGCCAGCAGCCAAGATTGGGACAGCCCGTACGAGCAGTACTTC.

This sequence joins TRBV7-2 and TRBJ2-5; D is ambiguous. This CDR3 has 14 residues. Germline V CDR1 and CDR2: SGHTA, FQGNSA. V dropped 5 bases and J dropped 2 bases, with 12 bases sitting between them. The CDR3, as DNA: TGTGCCAGCAGCCCAAACCGGGTACAAGAGACCCAGTACTTC. Translating gives CASSPNRVQETQYF. Filled out from reference TRBV7-2 and TRBJ2-5, the complete variable domain reads GAGVSQSPSNKVTEKGKDVELRCDPISGHTALYWYRQSLGQGLEFLIYFQGNSAPDKSGLPSDRFSAERTGGSVSTLTIQRTQQEDSAVYLCASSPNRVQETQYFGPGTRLLVL.

The J gene is TRBJ1-4, the V gene TRBV28; tentative D call: TRBD1 (6 bases). CDR1 MDHEN and CDR2 SYDVKM come from the germline V gene. Trimming pared 6 bases from V and 5 bases from J, leaving 13 bases between. CDR3 length equals 14 residues. CDR3 region: CASRSQGVNEKLFF. The CDR3, as DNA: TGTGCCAGCAGGTCACAGGGTGTCAATGAAAAACTGTTTTTT.

This clone has a handful of counts. Other nucleotide sequences from this sample produce the same CDR3. The rearrangement uses TRBV5-1 and TRBJ2-5, with D hard to call. The CDR3 totals 12 residues. Trimming removed 0 bases from V and 5 bases from J, with 5 bases in between. Germline values: CDR1 SGHRS, CDR2 YFSETQ. For the CDR3, the DNA is TGCGCCAGCAGCTTGGATCGGGAGACCCAGTACTTC. It is translated as CASSLDRETQYF.

This clone was recorded a few times. The chain couples TRBV25-1 to TRBJ2-2; 8 bases are a match to TRBD1. Trimming took 3 bases from V and 5 from J; bases not matched to a gene: 5. The CDR3 length is 15 residues. CDR1 MGHDK and CDR2 SYGVNS come from the germline V gene. The CDR3 here is CASSDPRGHTGELFF. In DNA, the CDR3 is TGTGCCAGCAGTGATCCCAGGGGGCATACCGGGGAGCTGTTTTTT. Full variable domain (remainder filled in from reference TRBV25-1 and TRBJ2-2): EADIYQTPRYLVIGTGKKITLECSQTMGHDKMYWYQQDPGMELHLIHYSYGVNSTEKGDLSSESTVSRIRTEHFPLTLESARPSHTSQYLCASSDPRGHTGELFFGEGSRLTVL.

In this sample, this clone turned up a few times. The chain has TRBV5-1 and TRBJ2-1; 7 bases agree with TRBD2. Germline V gene sequence: CDR1 SGHRS, CDR2 YFSETQ. Germline trimming cut 4 bases from V and 4 bases from J; bases unmatched to any gene: 11. There are 16 residues in the CDR3. CDR3 sequence reads: CASSPPPAGKYNEQFF. DNA for the CDR3: TGCGCCAGCAGCCCCCCCCCAGCGGGAAAGTACAATGAGCAGTTCTTC.